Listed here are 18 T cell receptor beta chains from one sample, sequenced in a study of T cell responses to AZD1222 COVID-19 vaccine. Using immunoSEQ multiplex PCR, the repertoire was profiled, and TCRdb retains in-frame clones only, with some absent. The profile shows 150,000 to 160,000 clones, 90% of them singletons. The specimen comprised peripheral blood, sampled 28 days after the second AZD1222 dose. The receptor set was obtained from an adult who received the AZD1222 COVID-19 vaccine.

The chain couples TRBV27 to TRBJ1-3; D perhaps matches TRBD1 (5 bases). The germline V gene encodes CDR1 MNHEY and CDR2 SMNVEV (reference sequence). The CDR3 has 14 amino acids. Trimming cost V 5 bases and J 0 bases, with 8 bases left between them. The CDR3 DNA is TGTGCCAGCAGTCCCACAGGCTCTGGAAACACCATATATTTT. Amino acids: CASSPTGSGNTIYF.

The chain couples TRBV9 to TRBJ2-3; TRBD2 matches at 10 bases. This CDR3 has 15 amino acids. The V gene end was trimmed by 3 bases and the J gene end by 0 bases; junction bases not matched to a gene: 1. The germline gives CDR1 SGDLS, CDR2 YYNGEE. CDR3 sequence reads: CASSDSGGSTDTQYF. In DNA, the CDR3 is TGTGCCAGCAGCGATAGCGGGGGGAGCACAGATACGCAGTATTTT. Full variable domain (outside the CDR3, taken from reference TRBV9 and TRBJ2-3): DSGVTQTPKHLITATGQRVTLRCSPRSGDLSVYWYQQSLDQGLQFLIQYYNGEERAKGNILERFSAQQFPDLHSELNLSSLELGDSALYFCASSDSGGSTDTQYFGPGTRLTVL.

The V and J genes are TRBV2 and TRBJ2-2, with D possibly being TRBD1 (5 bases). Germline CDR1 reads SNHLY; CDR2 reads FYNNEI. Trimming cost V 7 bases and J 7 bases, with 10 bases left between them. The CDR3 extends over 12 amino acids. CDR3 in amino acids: CASTSDNGELFF. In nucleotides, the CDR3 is TGTGCCAGCACATCGGACAACGGGGAGCTGTTTTTT.

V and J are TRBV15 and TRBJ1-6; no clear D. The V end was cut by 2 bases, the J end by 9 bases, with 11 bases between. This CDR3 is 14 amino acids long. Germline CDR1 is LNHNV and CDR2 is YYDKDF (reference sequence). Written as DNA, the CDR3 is TGTGCCACCAGCAGAAACAGTGAAGGTTCACCCCTCCACTTT. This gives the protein CATSRNSEGSPLHF.

The CDR3 protein is CASSVAGEGDQPQHF. The CDR3 nucleotides read TGTGCCAGCAGCGTAGCAGGGGAGGGAGATCAGCCCCAGCATTTT. The chain has TRBV9 and TRBJ1-5; maybe TRBD1 (6 bases). Trimming removed 0 bases from V and 5 bases from J, with 12 bases in between. The germline V gene has CDR1 SGDLS and CDR2 YYNGEE. The length of the CDR3 is 15 residues.

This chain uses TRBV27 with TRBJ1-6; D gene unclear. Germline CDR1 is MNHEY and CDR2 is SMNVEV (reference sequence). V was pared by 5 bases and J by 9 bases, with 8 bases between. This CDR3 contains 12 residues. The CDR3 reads CASSEFLSPLHF. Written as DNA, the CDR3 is TGTGCCAGCAGTGAGTTTCTTTCACCCCTCCACTTT.

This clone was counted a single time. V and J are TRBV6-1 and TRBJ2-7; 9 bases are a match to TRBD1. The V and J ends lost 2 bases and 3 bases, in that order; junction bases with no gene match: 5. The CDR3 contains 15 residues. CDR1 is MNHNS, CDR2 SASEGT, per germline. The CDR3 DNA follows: TGTGCCAGCAGTGAACCGGGACAGGGTTACTACGAGCAGTACTTC. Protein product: CASSEPGQGYYEQYF.

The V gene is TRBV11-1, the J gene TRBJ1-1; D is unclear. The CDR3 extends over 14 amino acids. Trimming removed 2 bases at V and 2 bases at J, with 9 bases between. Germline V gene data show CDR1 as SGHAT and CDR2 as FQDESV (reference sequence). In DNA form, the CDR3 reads TGTGCCAGCAGCTTAATAGGCGGTAACACTGAAGCTTTCTTT. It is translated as CASSLIGGNTEAFF.

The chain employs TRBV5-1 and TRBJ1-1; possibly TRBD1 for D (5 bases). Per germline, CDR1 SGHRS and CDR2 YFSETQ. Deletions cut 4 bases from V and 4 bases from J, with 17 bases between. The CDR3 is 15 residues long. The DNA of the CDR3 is TGCGCCAGCAGCCCGGACGGGGGTAGCGGCACTGAAGCTTTCTTT. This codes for CASSPDGGSGTEAFF.

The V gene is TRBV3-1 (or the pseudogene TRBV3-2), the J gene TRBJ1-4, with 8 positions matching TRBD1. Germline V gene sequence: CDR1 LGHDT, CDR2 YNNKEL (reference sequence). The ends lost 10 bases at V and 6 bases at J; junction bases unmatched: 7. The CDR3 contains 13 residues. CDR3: CAIPGTGDEKLFF. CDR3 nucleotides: TGTGCCATCCCCGGGACAGGCGATGAAAAACTGTTTTTT.

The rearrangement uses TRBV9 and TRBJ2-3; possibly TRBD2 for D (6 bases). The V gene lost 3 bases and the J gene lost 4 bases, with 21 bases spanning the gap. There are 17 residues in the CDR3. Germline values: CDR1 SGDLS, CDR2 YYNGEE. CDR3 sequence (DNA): TGTGCCAGCAGCGCACGAGTTCGTTCGGGAGAGCCAGATACGCAGTATTTT. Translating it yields CASSARVRSGEPDTQYF.

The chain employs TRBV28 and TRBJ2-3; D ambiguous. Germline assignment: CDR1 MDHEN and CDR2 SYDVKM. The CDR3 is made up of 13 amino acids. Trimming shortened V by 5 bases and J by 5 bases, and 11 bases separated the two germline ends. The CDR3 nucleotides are TGTGCCAGCAGTGGAACCGGGCGAGATACGCAGTATTTT. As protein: CASSGTGRDTQYF. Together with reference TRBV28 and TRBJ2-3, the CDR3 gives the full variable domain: DVKVTQSSRYLVKRTGEKVFLECVQDMDHENMFWYRQDPGLGLRLIYFSYDVKMKEKGDIPEGYSVSREKKERFSLILESASTNQTSMYLCASSGTGRDTQYFGPGTRLTVL.

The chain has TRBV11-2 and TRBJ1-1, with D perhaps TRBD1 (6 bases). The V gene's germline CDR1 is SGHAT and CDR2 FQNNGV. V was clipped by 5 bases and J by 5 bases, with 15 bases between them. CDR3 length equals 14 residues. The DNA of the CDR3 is TGTGCCAGCAGCCTTACCCTCGGACAGACTGAAGCTTTCTTT. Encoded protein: CASSLTLGQTEAFF. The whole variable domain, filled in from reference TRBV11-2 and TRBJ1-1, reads EAGVAQSPRYKIIEKRQSVAFWCNPISGHATLYWYQQILGQGPKLLIQFQNNGVVDDSQLPKDRFSAERLKGVDSTLKIQPAKLEDSAVYLCASSLTLGQTEAFFGQGTRLTVV.

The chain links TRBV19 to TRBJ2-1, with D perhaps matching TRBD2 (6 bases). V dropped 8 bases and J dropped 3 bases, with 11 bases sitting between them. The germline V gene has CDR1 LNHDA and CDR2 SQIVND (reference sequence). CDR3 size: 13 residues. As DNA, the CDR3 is TGTGCCAGTTTAGCGGACGGCTACAATGAGCAGTTCTTC. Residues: CASLADGYNEQFF.

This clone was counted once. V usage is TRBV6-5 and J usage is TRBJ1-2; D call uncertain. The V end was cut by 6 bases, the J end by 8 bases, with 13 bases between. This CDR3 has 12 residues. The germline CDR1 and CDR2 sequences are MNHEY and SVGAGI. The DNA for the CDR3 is TGTGCCAGCAGCAGGCAGAAGATCGGCTACACCTTC. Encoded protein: CASSRQKIGYTF.

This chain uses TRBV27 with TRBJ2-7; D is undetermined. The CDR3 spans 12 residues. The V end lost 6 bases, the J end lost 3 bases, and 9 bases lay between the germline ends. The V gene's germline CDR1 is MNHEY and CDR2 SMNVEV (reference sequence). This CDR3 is CASRPSRYEQYF. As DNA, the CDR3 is TGTGCCAGCAGACCCAGCCGCTACGAGCAGTACTTC.

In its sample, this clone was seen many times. As DNA, the CDR3 is TGTGCTAGTGGTTTGGTAGGCAGGGGCGAGCAGTACTTC. It specifies CASGLVGRGEQYF. This sequence joins TRBV12-5 and TRBJ2-7; tentatively, D is TRBD1 (6 bases). The germline gives CDR1 LGHNT, CDR2 FRNRAP. The CDR3 has 13 residues. V was trimmed by 0 bases and J by 6 bases, leaving 9 bases between them.

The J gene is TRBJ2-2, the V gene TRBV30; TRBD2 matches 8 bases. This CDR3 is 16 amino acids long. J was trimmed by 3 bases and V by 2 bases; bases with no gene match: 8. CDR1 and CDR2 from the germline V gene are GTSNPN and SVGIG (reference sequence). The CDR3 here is CAWSKIAGRYTGELFF. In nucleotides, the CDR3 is TGTGCCTGGAGTAAAATAGCGGGGCGATACACCGGGGAGCTGTTTTTT.